The source of this T cell receptor beta chain is a study of CD8 T cells in Susac syndrome. A quantity of about 0.5 to 1 ug RNA underwent reverse transcription using random hexamers. The authors amplified TCR beta CDR3 across 54 Vbeta and 13 Jbeta using immunoSEQ multiplex PCR. TCRdb reanalysed the immunoSEQ multiplex PCR reads using MiXCR and keeps one entry per CDR3 protein. This table has around 300,000 distinct CDR3 sequences, under 95% appearing once. This clonotype came up once. The antigen is not known. Sequencing of TCR beta, carried out with a high-throughput approach, was applied to CD8+ and CD4+ T cells from the blood. The CDR3 is made up of 16 amino acids. Trimming stripped 0 bases from V and 0 bases from J, with 9 bases between. Germline CDR1 is SGDLS and CDR2 is YYNGEE. General study results and limits: A relatively small number of individuals underwent TCR sequencing and HLA analysis.

The sample was CD4+ T cells from PBMCs. This clonotype originated in a human donor with multiple sclerosis. The V gene is TRBV9, the J gene TRBJ2-2; D is perhaps TRBD1 (6 bases). The CDR3 reads CASSVGQDANTGELFF. The CDR3 nucleotides read TGTGCCAGCAGCGTAGGACAGGATGCGAACACCGGGGAGCTGTTTTTT.